This is a list of T cell receptor beta chains from one sample in a study of T cells after yellow fever vaccination. TCRdb recomputed calls from the 5' RACE reads with MiXCR, one row per CDR3 protein. Here the sample spans 360,000 or so distinct CDR3 sequences, around 10% being singletons. Here the sequenced sample was PBMCs, taken on the day of the first yellow fever vaccination. Every receptor here comes from a man in his late teens or twenties who received the YFV17D yellow fever vaccine. Both conserved end residues are part of each CDR3. Each record gives: clone size, J gene, V gene, D gene, CDR3 DNA, CDR3 protein. A D gene is named only where the DNA matches it firmly. Clone sizes are given selectively: once, few, many, or a class where the clone is expanded.

NA TRBJ2-5 TRBV27 TRBD1 TGTGCCAGCAGCCCCTTGACAGGGGTCGAGTACCAAGAGACCCAGTACTTC CASSPLTGVEYQETQYF
many TRBJ2-1 TRBV7-6 NA TGTGCCAGCAGCTTTGGCTATGAGCAGTTCTTC CASSFGYEQFF
NA TRBJ1-2 TRBV12-3/TRBV12-4 NA TGTGCCAGCAGCCGAGGTTACTATGGCTACACCTTC CASSRGYYGYTF
few TRBJ2-5 TRBV7-2 NA TGTGCCAGCAGCCCCGGGATCTACGAGACCCAGTACTTC CASSPGIYETQYF
few TRBJ1-2 TRBV20-1 NA TGCAGTGCTAGATTGGTGGGATTGGGCCTAAACTATGGCTACACCTTC CSARLVGLGLNYGYTF
few TRBJ1-3 TRBV4-3 NA TGCGCCAGCAGCCAAGATAGAGCCGACTCTGGAAACACCATATATTTT CASSQDRADSGNTIYF
NA TRBJ2-6 TRBV5-1 TRBD1 TGCGCCAGCAGCTTTTTAGACAGGGGTGAAAGGGGGGCCAACGTCCTGACTTTC CASSFLDRGERGANVLTF
few TRBJ2-1 TRBV6-1 TRBD2 TGTGCCAGCAGTGCACTAGCGGGGGGGCTCAATGAGCAGTTCTTC CASSALAGGLNEQFF
NA TRBJ1-5 TRBV19 TRBD1 TGTGCCAGTAGTGCCGGGACAGGGGACAATCTTAGCAATCAGCCCCAGCATTTT CASSAGTGDNLSNQPQHF
few TRBJ1-1 TRBV5-1 NA TGCGCCAGCAGCTTGGCGCCGGGGGGGACTGAAGCTTTCTTT CASSLAPGGTEAFF
few TRBJ2-1 TRBV29-1 NA TGCAGCGTTGCCTCCGCTAGGCTAAATGAGCAGTTCTTC CSVASARLNEQFF
many TRBJ2-5 TRBV7-6 NA TGTGCCAGCAGCCGACCGGGGGACACGGAAGAGACCCAGTACTTC CASSRPGDTEETQYF
NA TRBJ2-1 TRBV14 TRBD2 TGTGCCAGCAGCCAAAGGGGGGGACGTGCTTTAGCGGGGACCAATGAGCAGTTCTTC CASSQRGGRALAGTNEQFF
few TRBJ2-3 TRBV6-5 NA TGTGCCAGCAGCCGCGACTACCCCGGGGGTACAGATACGCAGTATTTT CASSRDYPGGTDTQYF
NA TRBJ2-3 TRBV19 TRBD2 TGTGCCACCGTAGCGGGGGATTTCACAGATACGCAGTATTTT CATVAGDFTDTQYF
few TRBJ2-1 TRBV5-1 TRBD1 TGCGCCAGCAGCGCCAGGACAGGGGCTGACTCCTACAATGAGCAGTTCTTC CASSARTGADSYNEQFF
few TRBJ1-2 TRBV5-1 NA TGCGCCAGCAGCGCATCAGTTAACTATGGCTACACCTTC CASSASVNYGYTF
NA TRBJ2-1 TRBV29-1 TRBD1 TGCAGCGCGACTGGACAGGGACACAATGAGCAGTTCTTC CSATGQGHNEQFF
many TRBJ1-1 TRBV7-9 NA TGTGCCAGCAGCTTAGTGTCCGGGAGTACCACTGAAGCTTTCTTT CASSLVSGSTTEAFF
NA TRBJ2-3 TRBV2 NA TGTGCCAGCAAGGACCATCCCTACACAGATACGCAGTATTTT CASKDHPYTDTQYF
many TRBJ2-1 TRBV20-1 TRBD2 TGCAGTGCTGGCGGGGCGGGGGGGACCCACAATGAGCAGTTCTTC CSAGGAGGTHNEQFF
NA TRBJ2-5 TRBV6-2/TRBV6-3 NA TGTGCCGGCAGTTACGAAGAGACCCAGTACTTC CAGSYEETQYF
few TRBJ1-2 TRBV18 NA TGTGCCAGCTCTCGGGGGGCTGGCTACACCTTC CASSRGAGYTF
many TRBJ2-5 TRBV4-1 NA TGCGCCAGCAGTCGACTGGGGGGAGAGACCCAGTACTTC CASSRLGGETQYF
few TRBJ2-1 TRBV20-1 TRBD2 TGCAGTGCTAGAGATCGTAGACTAGCAAGCAATGAGCAGTTCTTC CSARDRRLASNEQFF
NA TRBJ2-4 TRBV5-1 NA TGCGCCAGCAGCTTGGCATCCTTCCAACCCTCCTTTAAAAACATTCAGTACTTC CASSLASFQPSFKNIQYF
NA TRBJ2-3 TRBV20-1 TRBD2 TGCAGTGCTAGACCTGGGACGACTAGCTCGGTCCCAGATACGCAGTATTTT CSARPGTTSSVPDTQYF
many TRBJ2-1 TRBV28 TRBD2 TGTGCCAGCAGATTGCCACATAAGTGGGGGGGAAATGAGCAGTTCTTC CASRLPHKWGGNEQFF
many TRBJ2-5 TRBV5-5 TRBD1 TGTGCCAGCAGCTTGGGGACAGGATCTCAAGAGACCCAGTACTTC CASSLGTGSQETQYF
few TRBJ1-1 TRBV29-1 TRBD1 TGCAGCGACCTCGGACAGGGGCTCACTGAAGCTTTCTTT CSDLGQGLTEAFF
NA TRBJ2-3 TRBV20-1 TRBD2 TGCAGTGCTAGAGAATGGTGGGGGGGGGTGGTGGCAGATACGCAGTATTTT CSAREWWGGVVADTQYF
few TRBJ1-3 TRBV11-2 NA TGTGCCAGCAGCTTAGATCCTGTAGGGGGGAGCTCTGGAAACACCATATATTTT CASSLDPVGGSSGNTIYF
few TRBJ2-1 TRBV6-2/TRBV6-3 NA TGTGCCAGCAGTCGAATCGAGAATAGGCATGAGCAGTTCTTC CASSRIENRHEQFF
many TRBJ1-1 TRBV5-1 TRBD1 TGCGCCAGCAGTTCGGGACAGGGACACATGAACACTGAAGCTTTCTTT CASSSGQGHMNTEAFF
many TRBJ2-5 TRBV7-2 NA TGTGCCAGCAAGCCGGGGTACCTACAAGAGACCCAGTACTTC CASKPGYLQETQYF
NA TRBJ2-7 TRBV4-3 NA TGCGCCAGCAGCCAAGAATTCCGCCCCTACGAGCAGTACTTC CASSQEFRPYEQYF